This T cell receptor beta chain was retrieved from a study of vaccination effects on CD4 cells after COVID-19. Study context: Prior to sequencing, the ViraFEST assay stimulated PBMC with viral peptide pools, which expanded the antigen-specific CD4+ T cells. A few million PBMC were placed in each well, which was supplemented with about 9.3 IU/ml IL-2 and about 10 ug/ml peptides. Study-wide findings and caveats: In the study, convalescent patients were few, and early post-infection timepoints were absent.

Subsequent to about 10 days of culture, CD4+ T cells were isolated. Participants were given two doses of BNT162b2 or mRNA-1273 vaccine. IL-2 medium supplanted half the medium on days 3 and 7. Note on this clone: Its antigen remains unidentified.

Clones were sequenced by immunoSEQ multiplex PCR, and TCRdb holds only the in-frame ones, with some missing. Here the sample spans 25,000 to 35,000 clones, about 74% being singletons. V was cut by 2 bases and J by 7 bases, with 11 bases left in between. The CDR3 runs to 13 residues. This TCR came from a human donor who received a COVID-19 vaccine. This sequence joins TRBV12-3 or TRBV12-4 and TRBJ1-2; tentatively, D is TRBD1 (5 bases). The starting material was CD4+ T cells from PBMCs cultured without peptide, obtained after COVID-19 vaccination. The CDR3 DNA reads TGTGCCAGCAGTTTATCGTCCAGGGCTGGCTACACCTTC. Encoded protein: CASSLSSRAGYTF.